This TCR beta chain comes out of a study of blood T cell repertoires in COVID-19. In the study overall: T cells, B-cell-depleted T cells, or PBMCs provided the cDNA or gDNA that served as material.

As originally analysed: The authors estimated nucleated cell counts from reference gene primer amplification. Assay used: immunoSEQ multiplex PCR; TCRdb lists only in-frame clones, some missing. That table gives V, J and clone size, and the DNA gave D and trimming. Of about 280,000 clones listed, approximately 84% are singletons. The germline V and J ends were trimmed by 2 bases and 8 bases, with 18 bases remaining between them. This CDR3 spans 14 amino acids. Germline-derived CDR1 and CDR2 are GTSNPN and SVGIG (reference sequence). The specimen sequenced was peripheral blood. This receptor was taken from a woman aged 25 to 39 who had recovered from COVID-19. The gene calls are TRBV30 and TRBJ1-2; no clear D. CDR3 bases: TGTGCCTGGAGTCCGATCACTAGGCTTGGGGGCTACACCTTC. Protein: CAWSPITRLGGYTF.